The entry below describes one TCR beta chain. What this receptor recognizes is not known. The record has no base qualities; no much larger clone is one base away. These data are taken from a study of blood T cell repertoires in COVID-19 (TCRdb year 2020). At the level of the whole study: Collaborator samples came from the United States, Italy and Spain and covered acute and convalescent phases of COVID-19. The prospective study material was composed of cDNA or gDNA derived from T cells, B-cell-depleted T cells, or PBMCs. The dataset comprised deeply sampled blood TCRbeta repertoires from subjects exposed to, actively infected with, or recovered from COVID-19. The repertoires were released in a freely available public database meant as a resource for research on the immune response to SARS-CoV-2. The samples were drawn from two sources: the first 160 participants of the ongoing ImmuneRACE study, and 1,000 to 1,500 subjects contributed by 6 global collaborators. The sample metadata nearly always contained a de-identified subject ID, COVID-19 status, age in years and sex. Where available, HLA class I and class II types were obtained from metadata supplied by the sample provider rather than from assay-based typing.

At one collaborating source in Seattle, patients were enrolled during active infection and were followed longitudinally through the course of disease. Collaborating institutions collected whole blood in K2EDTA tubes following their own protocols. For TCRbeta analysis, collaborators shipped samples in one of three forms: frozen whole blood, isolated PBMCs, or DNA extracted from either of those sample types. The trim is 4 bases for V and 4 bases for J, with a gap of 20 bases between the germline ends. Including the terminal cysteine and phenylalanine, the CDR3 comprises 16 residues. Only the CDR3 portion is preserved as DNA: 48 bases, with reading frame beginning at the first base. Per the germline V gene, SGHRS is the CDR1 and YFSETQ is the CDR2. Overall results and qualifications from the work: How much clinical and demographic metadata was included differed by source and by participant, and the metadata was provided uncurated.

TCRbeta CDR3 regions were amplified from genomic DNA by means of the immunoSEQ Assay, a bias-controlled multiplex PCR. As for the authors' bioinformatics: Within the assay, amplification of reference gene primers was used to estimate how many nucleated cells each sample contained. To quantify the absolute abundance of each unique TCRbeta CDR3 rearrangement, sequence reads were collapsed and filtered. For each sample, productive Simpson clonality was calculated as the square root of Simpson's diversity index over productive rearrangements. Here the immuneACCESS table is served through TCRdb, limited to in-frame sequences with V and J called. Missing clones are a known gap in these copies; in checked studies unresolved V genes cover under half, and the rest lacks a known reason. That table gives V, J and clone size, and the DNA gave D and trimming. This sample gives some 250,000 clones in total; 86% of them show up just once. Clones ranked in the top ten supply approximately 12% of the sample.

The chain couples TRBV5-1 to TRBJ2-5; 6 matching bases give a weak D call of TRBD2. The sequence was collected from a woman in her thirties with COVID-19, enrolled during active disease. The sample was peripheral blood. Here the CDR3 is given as CASSISGGNGVETQYF. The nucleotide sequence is TGCGCCAGCAGCATTAGCGGAGGGAATGGGGTAGAGACCCAGTACTTC.